This paragraph covers one T cell receptor (beta chain) sequence. This CDR3 contains 16 residues. V lost 6 bases, J lost 0 bases, and 12 bases lay in between. The V gene's germline CDR1 is MDHEN and CDR2 SYDVKM. The authors ran a second PCR of roughly 6 to 12 cycles using a sample-barcoded 5' primer and a J-beta primer mix. TCRdb ran MiXCR on the 5' RACE reads and lists one entry per CDR3 protein. Of over 1.5 million distinct CDR3 sequences in the sample, roughly 49% were seen once. These data belong to a study of blood T cells in healthy people across ages. At least 7 million PBMCs were isolated per sample. Each sample provided at least 5.5 micrograms of extracted total RNA.

The sequenced sample was blood. This chain joins TRBV28 and TRBJ2-6, with D unresolved. The source is a woman between 40 and 55 years old in good health. This CDR3 is CASSSLLSSGANVLTF. For the CDR3, the DNA is TGTGCCAGCAGCTCCCTCTTGAGCTCTGGGGCCAACGTCCTGACTTTC.